These 30 T cell receptor beta chains share one sample of origin, sequenced in a study of T cells in Graves' hyperthyroidism and ophthalmopathy. RNA transcripts were the template for amplifying TCR beta CDR3 regions. Initially, a first-round RT-PCR of the TCR CDR3 employed the HTBI primer set. TCRdb fed the multiplex PCR reads into MiXCR, producing one record per CDR3 protein. Of hundreds of thousands of distinct CDR3 sequences listed, roughly 15% are singletons. The sequencing input was blood. These receptors all come from a woman aged 45-59 years with Graves' ophthalmopathy.

This clonotype was found many times. The CDR3 reads CASSSRSSYEQYF. CDR3 in DNA: TGTGCCAGCAGCTCCCGAAGCTCCTACGAGCAGTACTTC. The J gene is TRBJ2-7, the V gene TRBV13; unclear D gene. CDR1 and CDR2 from the germline V gene are PRHDT and FYEKMQ (reference sequence). V was pared by 4 bases and J by 0 bases, with 7 bases between. CDR3 length: 13 amino acids.

The rearrangement links TRBV5-1 to TRBJ2-7; TRBD2 matches at 9 bases. This CDR3 is built from 18 residues. In germline, CDR1 is SGHRS, CDR2 YFSETQ. J was trimmed by 2 bases and V by 3 bases; bases with no gene match: 15. The CDR3 region has the DNA TGCGCCAGCAGCTCGTGGGCCCTGGGGACTAGCAGAGCCTACGAGCAGTACTTC. Its translation is CASSSWALGTSRAYEQYF.

This clonotype was recorded a few times. V and J are TRBV11-3 and TRBJ2-1; 9 bases line up with TRBD2. Germline V gene data show CDR1 as SGHNT and CDR2 as YENEEA. V lost 5 bases to trimming and J lost 3 bases; unmatched junction nucleotides: 11. The CDR3 spans 17 residues. The CDR3 DNA reads as TGTGCCAGCAGCGTAGCGGGGTCTAGCGGGATCTACAATGAGCAGTTCTTC. Translation: CASSVAGSSGIYNEQFF. Complete variable domain (other parts from reference TRBV11-3 and TRBJ2-1): EAGVVQSPRYKIIEKKQPVAFWCNPISGHNTLYWYLQNLGQGPELLIRYENEEAVDDSQLPKDRFSAERLKGVDSTLKIQPAELGDSAVYLCASSVAGSSGIYNEQFFGPGTRLTVL.

The chain employs TRBV12-3 or TRBV12-4 and TRBJ2-1; D is ambiguous. The CDR3 extends over 12 amino acids. The V end lost 6 bases, the J end lost 10 bases, and 13 bases lay between the germline ends. The CDR3 bases are TGTGCCAGCAGCCCCACCCTCAAGGAGCAGTTCTTC. Translated: CASSPTLKEQFF.

About this clonotype: One end of the junction varies from germline; a read error may be responsible. V gene TRBV6-5 combines with J gene TRBJ1-5; D remains ambiguous. The CDR3 covers 13 residues. Germline lookup yields CDR1 MNHEY and CDR2 SVGAGI. CDR3 sequence reads: CVSSFRSYQPQHF. The CDR3 DNA reads as TGTGTCAGCAGTTTCAGGAGCTATCAGCCCCAGCATTTT.

In nucleotides, the CDR3 is TGCGCCAGCAGCTTGGGGGACAGGGTTAATGAAAAACTGTTTTTT. It yields the protein CASSLGDRVNEKLFF. The genes are TRBV5-1 and TRBJ1-4; 9 positions match TRBD1. The J segment lost 4 bases and the V segment lost 0 bases, leaving 1 base of the junction unmatched. CDR1 and CDR2 from the germline V gene are SGHRS and YFSETQ. The CDR3 is made up of 15 amino acids.

The chain combines TRBV6-5 with TRBJ2-2; 10 positions agree with TRBD2. This CDR3 is 17 amino acids long. Per the germline V gene, CDR1 is MNHEY and CDR2 is SVGAGI. With 2 bases clipped from V and 5 bases from J, the junction kept 8 bases outside the gene matches. The CDR3 protein is CASSYGLAGGVTGELFF. CDR3 bases: TGTGCCAGCAGTTACGGCTTAGCGGGAGGTGTGACCGGGGAGCTGTTTTTT.

This clonotype was found many times. The chain uses TRBV27 and TRBJ2-1; 8 bases fit TRBD2. CDR1 MNHEY and CDR2 SMNVEV come from the germline V gene (reference sequence). V lost 6 bases to trimming and J lost 4 bases; unmatched junction nucleotides: 5. This CDR3 spans 14 amino acids. CDR3 DNA sequence: TGTGCCAGCAGACTAGCGGAGGCGTACAATGAGCAGTTCTTC. Amino acid sequence: CASRLAEAYNEQFF.

J is TRBJ2-1 and V is TRBV20-1, with 8 positions matching TRBD2. The ends lost 4 bases at V and 3 bases at J; junction bases unmatched: 5. CDR1 is DFQATT, CDR2 SNEGSKA, per germline (reference sequence). The CDR3 consists of 14 residues. The CDR3: CSATTGRGYNEQFF. CDR3 bases: TGCAGTGCTACGACCGGGAGGGGCTACAATGAGCAGTTCTTC.

This clonotype was observed many times. This chain joins TRBV14 and TRBJ2-1; 7 bases line up with TRBD2. The germline CDR1 and CDR2 sequences are SGHDN and FVKESK. This CDR3 is built from 16 residues. J was trimmed by 6 bases and V by 1 base; bases with no gene match: 9. CDR3 DNA sequence: TGTGCCAGCAGCCAAGTTGGGGGAGGGCCCTCCAATGAGCAGTTCTTC. It encodes CASSQVGGGPSNEQFF.

This chain connects TRBV24-1 to TRBJ1-5; D is uncertain. The CDR3 sequence is 12 residues long. V was trimmed by 4 bases and J by 5 bases, leaving 5 bases between them. Germline V lookup: CDR1 KGHDR, CDR2 SFDVKD. CDR3 DNA sequence: TGTGCCACCAGTGACCCTGATCAGCCCCAGCATTTT. Its translation is CATSDPDQPQHF.

This clonotype has at least ten counts. The rearrangement uses TRBV6-1 and TRBJ2-1; D might be TRBD1 (6 bases). Per the germline V gene, CDR1 is MNHNS and CDR2 is SASEGT. This CDR3 has 15 amino acids. V shed 7 bases and J shed 5 bases, with 18 bases lying between them. The CDR3 DNA reads TGTGCCAGCACCTCTGAGGGGGATCGCCACAATGAGCAGTTCTTC. Encoded protein: CASTSEGDRHNEQFF.

This clonotype was detected only a few times. The chain is built from TRBV19 and TRBJ2-3; the match to TRBD1 covers 8 bases. The germline V gene has CDR1 LNHDA and CDR2 SQIVND (reference sequence). This CDR3 has 14 amino acids. The junction had 5 bases not matched to a gene; V was cut back by 4 bases and J by 5 bases. The DNA for the CDR3 is TGTGCCAGTAGTAAAGGACAGGGCGGAGATACGCAGTATTTT. It yields the protein CASSKGQGGDTQYF. The full variable domain, rest sourced from reference TRBV19 and TRBJ2-3, is DGGITQSPKYLFRKEGQNVTLSCEQNLNHDAMYWYRQDPGQGLRLIYYSQIVNDFQKGDIAEGYSVSREKKESFPLTVTSAQKNPTAFYLCASSKGQGGDTQYFGPGTRLTVL.

The sample holds many counts of this clonotype. The chain's CDR3 is CASSYPSGLGEDTQYF. The CDR3, as DNA: TGCGCCAGCAGCTACCCAAGCGGGTTGGGGGAAGATACGCAGTATTTT. V gene TRBV5-1 combines with J gene TRBJ2-3, with a possible D match to TRBD2 (6 bases). The CDR3 is made up of 16 amino acids. The V end was cut by 3 bases, the J end by 5 bases, with 19 bases between. CDR1 and CDR2 from the germline V gene are SGHRS and YFSETQ.

This clonotype was found many times. This rearrangement joins TRBV11-1 to TRBJ2-7, with 9 bases that match TRBD1. CDR1 and CDR2 (germline): SGHAT, FQDESV (reference sequence). This CDR3 has 16 residues. Trimming cost V 5 bases and J 5 bases; bases outside gene matches: 13. CDR3 nucleotide sequence: TGTGCCAGCAGCCCCACCTCGACAGGGGGTCTCGACGAGCAGTACTTC. Translated: CASSPTSTGGLDEQYF.

The sample holds a few counts of this clonotype. The V call is TRBV14, the J call TRBJ1-2; weak D call: TRBD1 (5 bases). The CDR3 runs to 14 residues. Germline V gene lookup returns CDR1 SGHDN and CDR2 FVKESK. Trimming stripped 1 base from V and 4 bases from J, with 10 bases between. The CDR3 region is CASSQGNGAYGYTF. CDR3 in DNA: TGTGCCAGCAGCCAAGGAAATGGGGCCTATGGCTACACCTTC.

The sample holds many counts of this clonotype. The chain is built from TRBV28 and TRBJ2-1; 7 bases map to TRBD2. Trimming at V came to 3 bases and at J to 2 bases, leaving 10 bases not matched to a gene. The germline CDR1 and CDR2 sequences are MDHEN and SYDVKM. CDR3 length: 17 residues. CDR3 nucleotides: TGTGCCAGCAGTTTTGATCGGCGGGAGCGTCCCTACAATGAGCAGTTCTTC. This codes for CASSFDRRERPYNEQFF.

This clonotype was found many times. This sequence joins TRBV11-2 and TRBJ2-7; D perhaps matches TRBD1 (5 bases). CDR1 SGHAT and CDR2 FQNNGV come from the germline V gene. The CDR3 is 15 amino acids. Trimming shortened V by 0 bases and J by 7 bases, and 16 bases separated the two germline ends. The CDR3 spells CASSLDTDSPREQYF. CDR3 DNA sequence: TGTGCCAGCAGCTTAGATACAGACAGCCCTCGGGAGCAGTACTTC.

The V call is TRBV7-9, the J call TRBJ2-7, with D perhaps TRBD1 or TRBD2 (5 bases each). The CDR3 sequence is 14 residues long. V shed 5 bases and J shed 3 bases, with 14 bases lying between them. Germline CDR1 is SEHNR and CDR2 is FQNEAQ (reference sequence). CDR3 sequence: CASSHGTGNYEQYF. In nucleotides, the CDR3 is TGTGCCAGCAGCCACGGGACGGGGAACTACGAGCAGTACTTC.

The chain has TRBV5-1 and TRBJ2-2, with D unresolved. Germline V CDR1 and CDR2: SGHRS, YFSETQ. CDR3 size: 16 residues. With 0 bases removed from V and 1 base from J, the gap between germline ends came to 10 bases. Here the CDR3 reads CASSLDRVQNTGELFF. CDR3 sequence (DNA): TGCGCCAGCAGCTTGGATAGGGTCCAGAACACCGGGGAGCTGTTTTTT.

This clonotype was counted between two and nine times. The chain joins TRBV28 to TRBJ2-5; 9 bases line up with TRBD1. The CDR3 runs 15 residues. Germline CDR1 MDHEN, CDR2 SYDVKM. V lost 5 bases to trimming and J lost 4 bases; unmatched junction nucleotides: 8. In DNA, the CDR3 is TGTGCCAGCAGTACATGGGGACAGGGTTCAGAGACCCAGTACTTC. Protein product: CASSTWGQGSETQYF.

This clonotype has at least ten counts. The V and J genes are TRBV7-9 and TRBJ2-7, with 14 bases identical to TRBD2. The CDR3 is made up of 15 amino acids. J was trimmed by 4 bases and V by 8 bases; bases with no gene match: 7. CDR1 and CDR2 (germline): SEHNR, FQNEAQ (reference sequence). The CDR3 reads CASLAGTSGSYEQYF. In DNA, the CDR3 is TGTGCCAGCCTTGCCGGGACTAGCGGGAGTTACGAGCAGTACTTC.

The table lists this clonotype with many counts. The genes are TRBV20-1 and TRBJ1-1; D may be TRBD1 (5 bases). Germline values: CDR1 DFQATT, CDR2 SNEGSKA (reference sequence). The CDR3 is made up of 11 amino acids. V was clipped by 6 bases and J by 0 bases, with 5 bases between them. The CDR3 is CSAQVNTEAFF. In DNA form, the CDR3 reads TGCAGTGCACAGGTGAACACTGAAGCTTTCTTT.

This clonotype was observed a handful of times. The chain employs TRBV6-2 or TRBV6-3 and TRBJ1-1; no firm D call. With 2 bases removed from V and 7 bases from J, the gap between germline ends came to 8 bases. The CDR3 consists of 12 residues. CDR1 and CDR2 from the germline V gene are MNHEY and SVGEGT. In DNA form, the CDR3 reads TGTGCCAGCAGTTACCCTCGTTTTGAAGCTTTCTTT. Translated, it gives CASSYPRFEAFF.

This clonotype has at least ten counts. The chain employs TRBV5-1 and TRBJ1-1; the match to TRBD1 covers 7 bases. CDR3 length equals 16 residues. The germline CDR1 and CDR2 sequences are SGHRS and YFSETQ. The V segment lost 4 bases and the J segment 1 base; nucleotides outside the gene matches: 10. CDR3 protein: CASSPRTGAKNTEAFF. CDR3 in DNA: TGCGCCAGCAGCCCCCGAACAGGGGCGAAGAACACTGAAGCTTTCTTT.

In its sample, this clonotype was seen a few times. This chain joins TRBV4-2 and TRBJ1-6; tentative D call: TRBD1 (5 bases). The CDR3 runs 17 residues. CDR1 is LGHNA, CDR2 YNFKEQ, per germline. Trimming took off 0 bases at V and 7 bases at J, with 16 bases between the two ends. The CDR3 is CASSQDPSGAANSPLHF. CDR3 nucleotide sequence: TGTGCCAGCAGCCAAGATCCTTCTGGGGCGGCGAATTCACCCCTCCACTTT.

A single count supports this clonotype. The chain is built from TRBV12-3 or TRBV12-4 and TRBJ2-6; D is undetermined. Trimming left V 7 bases short and J 0 bases short, with 10 bases between. The CDR3 loop spans 15 amino acids. The CDR3 nucleotides read TGTGCCAGCAAGTTTATGGTCTCTGGGGCCAACGTCCTGACTTTC. It yields the protein CASKFMVSGANVLTF.

In its sample, this clonotype was seen a few times. The chain is built from TRBV4-3 and TRBJ1-1; D remains unclear. Trimming stripped 1 base from V and 2 bases from J, with 11 bases between. The CDR3 contains 15 residues. Germline values: CDR1 LGHNA, CDR2 YSLEER. Here the CDR3 reads CASSQVGSANTEAFF. CDR3 bases: TGCGCCAGCAGCCAAGTGGGCAGCGCCAACACTGAAGCTTTCTTT.

Only a few counts were recorded for this clonotype. The chain is built from TRBV24-1 and TRBJ2-1; 9 positions agree with TRBD1. J gave up 4 bases and V 10 bases, and 4 bases lay outside the gene matches. This CDR3 has 13 residues. Germline CDR1 KGHDR, CDR2 SFDVKD. For the CDR3, the DNA is TGTGCCACTACCGGGACAGGGTACAATGAGCAGTTCTTC. Translation: CATTGTGYNEQFF.

This clonotype was detected only a few times. The V and J genes are TRBV3-2 and TRBJ1-1. TRBV3-2 is a known pseudogene. There are 14 residues in the CDR3. CDR3: CASRRRGGEPEAFF. In DNA, the CDR3 is TGTGCCAGCAGACGGAGGGGAGGGGAACCTGAAGCTTTCTTT.